This T cell receptor (beta chain) was observed in a study of blood T cell repertoires in COVID-19. Study-wide context: T cells, B-cell-depleted T cells, or PBMCs supplied cDNA or gDNA.

In the authors' methods: Reference gene primer amplification in the assay estimated nucleated cell counts. Only in-frame clones appear in the TCRdb table, and some are missing; sequencing was by immunoSEQ multiplex PCR. Clone size and the V and J calls come from that table; the DNA yielded D and trimming. The sample comprises about 200,000 clones, roughly 83% of which are singletons, and 25% to 35% rests with the top ten. With 2 bases removed from V and 3 bases from J, the gap between germline ends came to 22 bases. The CDR3 runs to 18 residues. Looked up from germline, CDR1 is MRHNA and CDR2 is SNTAGT.

The rearrangement joins TRBV6-4 to TRBJ1-2, with a tentative D call TRBD1 (6 bases). This sequence originates from a man between 40 and 49 years old with acute or convalescent COVID-19. Sequenced: peripheral blood. For the CDR3, the DNA is TGTGCCAGCAGTGACGAATTGGGACACAACCCGTGGGACTATGGCTACACCTTC. It codes for CASSDELGHNPWDYGYTF.